Sequencing of this T cell receptor (beta chain) was carried out in a study of regulatory T cells in long-lasting Graves disease. General observations from the study: There was favoring of TRBV28, TRBJ1-2 and TRBJ2-5 in persistent disease.

This CDR3 is 11 amino acids long. The V end lost 6 bases, the J end lost 6 bases, and 8 bases lay between the germline ends. As concerns this clonotype: What it binds is not known. Being one base from a much bigger clone, this may be a read error.

In building TCR beta libraries, iRepertoire HTBI primers were used together with Arm-PCR of CDR3 regions. One entry per CDR3 protein, called by TCRdb with MiXCR from the multiplex PCR reads. The table shows roughly 560,000 distinct CDR3 sequences, with about 16% occurring only once. Time point: newly diagnosed GD, antithyroid drugs for less than 3 months. Scientists built the TCR library using RNA that was extracted from PBMCs. The same data also went into a second study, on T cells in Graves' hyperthyroidism and ophthalmopathy.

The material sequenced was peripheral blood mononuclear cells (PBMCs), taken at new diagnosis, from a patient treated with antithyroid drugs. This chain joins TRBV12-3 or TRBV12-4 and TRBJ1-1, with a possible D match to TRBD1 (5 bases). This clonotype was obtained from a woman aged 35-65 years with Graves disease. As DNA, the CDR3 is TGTGCCAGCAGCGGGGGTTCTGAAGCTTTCTTT. Residues: CASSGGSEAFF.